These 3 T cell receptor beta chains originate from one sample sequenced in a study of PD-1 blockade in classical Hodgkin lymphoma. Autologous stem cell transplantation was followed by relapse in every patient, and brentuximab vedotin exposure varied. The method was immunoSEQ multiplex PCR; TCRdb's version includes in-frame clones alone and lacks a portion of them. The table records some 90,000 clones, approximately 91% of them present only once. The input for sequencing was peripheral blood mononuclear cells (PBMCs), taken before the second cycle of nivolumab. These receptors all stem from a human donor with classical Hodgkin lymphoma.

This clone was observed a handful of times. The DNA for the CDR3 is TGTGCCAGTATGCGATCTGGAGGTGGGGCCAACGTCCTGACTTTC. Protein sequence: CASMRSGGGANVLTF. The gene calls are TRBV6-5 and TRBJ2-6, with TRBD2 as a possible D gene (5 bases). This CDR3 is 15 amino acids long. The V gene's germline CDR1 is MNHEY and CDR2 SVGAGI. Trimming removed 9 bases from V and 3 bases from J, with 15 bases in between.

The V gene is TRBV5-1, the J gene TRBJ1-4; tentative D call: TRBD1 (6 bases). The V and J ends lost 2 bases and 0 bases respectively, with 8 bases between them. Germline loops: CDR1 SGHRS, CDR2 YFSETQ. The CDR3 covers 15 residues. The CDR3 DNA reads as TGCGCCAGCAGCTTAGGGGGTCCAACTAATGAAAAACTGTTTTTT. Protein product: CASSLGGPTNEKLFF.

This clone is a singleton in its sample. This rearrangement joins TRBV4-1 to TRBJ1-2; possibly TRBD1 for D (5 bases). Germline CDR1 is MGHRA and CDR2 is YSYEKL. This CDR3 has 13 amino acids. V was clipped by 1 base and J by 4 bases, with 7 bases between them. The CDR3 loop reads CASSQVGGYGYTF. The CDR3 DNA is TGCGCCAGCAGCCAAGTCGGGGGCTATGGCTACACCTTC.